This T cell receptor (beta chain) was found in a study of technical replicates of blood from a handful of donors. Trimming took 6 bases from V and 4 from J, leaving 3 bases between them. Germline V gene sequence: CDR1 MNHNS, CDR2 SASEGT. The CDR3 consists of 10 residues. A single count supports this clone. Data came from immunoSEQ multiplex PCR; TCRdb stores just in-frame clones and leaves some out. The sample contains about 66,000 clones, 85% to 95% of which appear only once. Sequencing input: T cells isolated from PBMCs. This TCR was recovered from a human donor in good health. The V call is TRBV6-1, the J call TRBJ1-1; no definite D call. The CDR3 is CASSSTEAFF. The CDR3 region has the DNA TGTGCCAGCAGCTCCACTGAAGCTTTCTTT.